This TCR beta chain was retrieved from a study of memory CD8 T cells in hepatitis C reinfection. Repertoires were generated with immunoSEQ multiplex PCR, while TCRdb's copy carries only in-frame clones and drops some. This table has about 45,000 clones, roughly 88% appearing once. V dropped 5 bases and J dropped 6 bases, with 17 bases sitting between them. The V gene's germline CDR1 is SGHVS and CDR2 FNYEAQ. The CDR3 is 15 amino acids. Documented time point: peak reinfection, 3 to 8 weeks after reinfection detection. Sorted cells were sequenced directly ex vivo without any in vitro expansion. Input material: naive CD8+ T cells sorted from blood. This clonotype was obtained from a young man with hepatitis C virus infection. The V gene is TRBV7-6, the J gene TRBJ2-1; D is perhaps TRBD2 (6 bases). CDR3 protein: CASSPAGGSGNEQFF. DNA for the CDR3: TGTGCCAGCAGCCCTGCCGGGGGTTCCGGCAATGAGCAGTTCTTC.